The rows below give T cell receptor beta chains drawn from one sample of a study of blood T cell repertoires in COVID-19. Here immunoSEQ multiplex PCR was the method, and the copy in TCRdb shows in-frame clones only, minus some. This table holds 60,000 to 75,000 clones, around 83% found once. Sequencing used peripheral blood. All receptors come from a human donor in a cohort sampled during active COVID-19. CDR3s include the opening cysteine and the closing phenylalanine or tryptophan. A D gene is named only where the DNA matches it firmly. Clone size is stated in some rows and not others, as once, few, many or a class when expanded.

D gene: .; clone size: .; J gene: TRBJ2-7; V gene: TRBV5-1; CDR3 protein: CASRDREVGEQYF; CDR3 DNA: TGCGCCAGCAGAGACAGGGAGGTAGGCGAGCAGTACTTC
D gene: .; clone size: .; J gene: TRBJ1-5; V gene: TRBV29-1; CDR3 protein: CSVQQGGNQPQHF; CDR3 DNA: TGCAGCGTTCAACAGGGTGGCAATCAGCCCCAGCATTTT
D gene: TRBD2; clone size: .; J gene: TRBJ2-1; V gene: TRBV6-5; CDR3 protein: CASNSGGDSNEQFF; CDR3 DNA: TGTGCCAGCAACAGCGGGGGGGACTCCAATGAGCAGTTCTTC
D gene: .; clone size: few; J gene: TRBJ1-1; V gene: TRBV4-1; CDR3 protein: CASSPREGRDTEAFF; CDR3 DNA: TGCGCCAGCAGCCCCAGGGAGGGGAGGGACACTGAAGCTTTCTTT
D gene: .; clone size: .; J gene: TRBJ2-3; V gene: TRBV19; CDR3 protein: CASSPRGFTDTQYF; CDR3 DNA: TGTGCCAGTAGCCCCAGGGGATTTACAGATACGCAGTATTTT
D gene: .; clone size: once; J gene: TRBJ2-1; V gene: TRBV19; CDR3 protein: CASSISGSPGEQFF; CDR3 DNA: TGTGCCAGTTCGATTTCGGGAAGTCCGGGGGAGCAGTTCTTC
D gene: .; clone size: .; J gene: TRBJ1-4; V gene: TRBV27; CDR3 protein: CASSWGGVAEKLFF; CDR3 DNA: TGTGCCAGCAGTTGGGGAGGGGTGGCTGAAAAACTGTTTTTT
D gene: TRBD2; clone size: .; J gene: TRBJ2-5; V gene: TRBV14; CDR3 protein: CASSQGLAGRKTQYF; CDR3 DNA: TGTGCCAGCAGCCAAGGGCTAGCGGGGAGAAAGACCCAGTACTTC
D gene: TRBD1; clone size: once; J gene: TRBJ2-3; V gene: TRBV19; CDR3 protein: CASSDRATDTQYF; CDR3 DNA: TGTGCCAGTAGTGACAGGGCCACAGATACGCAGTATTTT
D gene: .; clone size: .; J gene: TRBJ2-1; V gene: TRBV5-4; CDR3 protein: CASTQQSSYNEQFF; CDR3 DNA: TGTGCCAGCACCCAACAGAGCTCCTACAATGAGCAGTTCTTC
D gene: TRBD1; clone size: .; J gene: TRBJ2-7; V gene: TRBV11-3; CDR3 protein: CASSPTGGYEQYF; CDR3 DNA: TGTGCCAGCAGCCCAACAGGGGGCTACGAGCAGTACTTC
D gene: .; clone size: few; J gene: TRBJ1-2; V gene: TRBV18; CDR3 protein: CASSPPKGDTFFYGYTF; CDR3 DNA: TGTGCCAGCTCACCACCGAAAGGGGATACCTTTTTCTATGGCTACACCTTC
D gene: .; clone size: .; J gene: TRBJ1-2; V gene: TRBV5-1; CDR3 protein: CASSPWREEGYTF; CDR3 DNA: TGCGCCAGCAGCCCATGGAGGGAGGAGGGCTACACCTTC
D gene: .; clone size: .; J gene: TRBJ2-3; V gene: TRBV29-1; CDR3 protein: CSGRVFTDTQYF; CDR3 DNA: TGCAGCGGCAGGGTATTCACAGATACGCAGTATTTT
D gene: .; clone size: .; J gene: TRBJ1-5; V gene: TRBV2; CDR3 protein: CASGQGWSQHF; CDR3 DNA: TGTGCCAGCGGGCAGGGTTGGTCCCAGCATTTT
D gene: .; clone size: .; J gene: TRBJ2-1; V gene: TRBV5-1; CDR3 protein: CASSLVLTGLGNEQFF; CDR3 DNA: TGCGCCAGCAGCTTGGTCCTCACAGGGTTGGGGAATGAGCAGTTCTTC
D gene: TRBD1; clone size: .; J gene: TRBJ1-2; V gene: TRBV28; CDR3 protein: CASSGTGLQPHMSYTF; CDR3 DNA: TGTGCCAGCAGTGGGACAGGTCTTCAGCCCCATATGAGCTACACCTTC
D gene: .; clone size: .; J gene: TRBJ2-7; V gene: TRBV3-1/TRBV3-2; CDR3 protein: CASSHSYEQYF; CDR3 DNA: TGTGCCAGCAGTCACTCCTACGAGCAGTACTTC
D gene: TRBD1; clone size: .; J gene: TRBJ1-1; V gene: TRBV3-1/TRBV3-2; CDR3 protein: CASSHLTGGKTEAFF; CDR3 DNA: TGTGCCAGCAGCCACTTGACAGGGGGTAAGACTGAAGCTTTCTTT
D gene: .; clone size: .; J gene: TRBJ1-1; V gene: TRBV18; CDR3 protein: CASSPGDAEAFF; CDR3 DNA: TGTGCCAGCTCACCCGGAGATGCTGAAGCTTTCTTT
D gene: .; clone size: .; J gene: TRBJ1-6; V gene: TRBV14; CDR3 protein: CASSQRGWNSPLHF; CDR3 DNA: TGTGCCAGCAGCCAACGGGGTTGGAATTCACCCCTCCACTTT
D gene: .; clone size: .; J gene: TRBJ1-5; V gene: TRBV3-1/TRBV3-2; CDR3 protein: CASGRGGNQPQHF; CDR3 DNA: TGTGCCAGCGGGCGGGGTGGCAATCAGCCCCAGCATTTT
D gene: .; clone size: .; J gene: TRBJ2-7; V gene: TRBV18; CDR3 protein: CASSPPSERYEQYF; CDR3 DNA: TGTGCCAGCTCACCACCTTCGGAGAGGTACGAGCAGTACTTC
D gene: .; clone size: many; J gene: TRBJ1-1; V gene: TRBV2; CDR3 protein: CASSEVQTAAFF; CDR3 DNA: TGTGCCAGCAGTGAAGTTCAGACTGCGGCTTTCTTT
D gene: TRBD1; clone size: .; J gene: TRBJ1-1; V gene: TRBV10-3; CDR3 protein: CAISGTGKTPEAFF; CDR3 DNA: TGTGCCATCAGTGGGACAGGGAAGACACCGGAAGCTTTCTTT